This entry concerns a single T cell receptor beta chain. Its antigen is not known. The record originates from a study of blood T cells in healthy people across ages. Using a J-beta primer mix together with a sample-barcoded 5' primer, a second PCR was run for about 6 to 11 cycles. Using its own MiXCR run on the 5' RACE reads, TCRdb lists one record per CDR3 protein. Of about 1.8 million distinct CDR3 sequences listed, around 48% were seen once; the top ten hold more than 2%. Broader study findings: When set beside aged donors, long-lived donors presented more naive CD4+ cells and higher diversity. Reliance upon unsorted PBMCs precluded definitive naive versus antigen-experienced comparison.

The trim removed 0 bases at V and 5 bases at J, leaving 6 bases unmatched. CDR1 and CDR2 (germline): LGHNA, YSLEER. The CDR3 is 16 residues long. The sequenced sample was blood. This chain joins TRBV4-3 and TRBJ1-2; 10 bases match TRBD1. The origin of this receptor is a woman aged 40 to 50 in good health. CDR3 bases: TGCGCCAGCAGCCAAGATATCGGGACAGGGGATTATGGCTACACCTTC. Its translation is CASSQDIGTGDYGYTF.